A single sample is the source of the 22 T cell receptor beta chains below, sequenced in a study of read filtering for tumor transcriptome and immune sequencing. This library used around 0.4 ug RNA and molecular barcoded adaptors spanning alpha/delta and beta/gamma chains. TCRdb redid the calling of the reads with MiXCR, one entry per CDR3 protein. The data contain about 62,000 distinct CDR3 sequences, approximately 18% of them seen just once; the ten biggest clones take up 9.5% to 13%. The sequenced sample consisted of a population of CD138-negative cells sorted from bone marrow. Receptor source: a donor over 35 with multiple myeloma.

This clonotype was observed many times. The J gene is TRBJ2-2, the V gene TRBV20-1, with D perhaps TRBD1 or TRBD2 (5 bases each). The CDR3 extends over 14 amino acids. Germline CDR1 is DFQATT and CDR2 is SNEGSKA (reference sequence). Trimming removed 6 bases at V and 2 bases at J, with 13 bases between. In DNA form, the CDR3 reads TGCAGTGCCCCGGGACGGGGCAACACCGGGGAGCTGTTTTTT. Translation: CSAPGRGNTGELFF.

The chain combines TRBV20-1 with TRBJ1-5; unclear D gene. The germline CDR1 and CDR2 sequences are DFQATT and SNEGSKA (reference sequence). The CDR3 loop spans 15 amino acids. V shed 2 bases and J shed 0 bases, with 11 bases lying between them. The CDR3 sequence is CSARPREISNQPQHF. In DNA, the CDR3 is TGCAGTGCTAGACCAAGAGAGATTAGCAATCAGCCCCAGCATTTT.

This rearrangement joins TRBV6-6 to TRBJ1-3; D unresolved. Between the trimmed V and J ends, which lost 0 bases and 3 bases, there was a span of 3 bases. The germline V gene encodes CDR1 MNHNY and CDR2 SVGAGI (reference sequence). There are 13 residues in the CDR3. The CDR3 nucleotides read TGTGCCAGCAGTTACTCGAATGGAAACACCATATATTTT. This codes for CASSYSNGNTIYF.

This clonotype has just a few counts. The genes are TRBV20-1 and TRBJ2-2; 7 positions agree with TRBD2. With V trimmed by 2 bases and J by 4 bases, 7 bases remained unmatched. Per germline, CDR1 DFQATT and CDR2 SNEGSKA (reference sequence). The length of the CDR3 is 15 residues. As DNA, the CDR3 is TGCAGTGCTAGATACGGTGGCGGGAGCACCGGGGAGCTGTTTTTT. It specifies CSARYGGGSTGELFF.

Comment on this clonotype: A much bigger clone sits one base away, suggesting this may be a read error. The rearrangement joins TRBV2 to TRBJ2-4; D is unclear. CDR3 length: 15 amino acids. Trimming pared 5 bases from V and 5 bases from J, leaving 16 bases between. Germline V gene data show CDR1 as SNHLY and CDR2 as FYNNEI. The CDR3 coding sequence is TGTGCCAGCAGTCCCAGCCAGGTCGATGAAAACATTCAGTACTTC. Translated, it gives CASSPSQVDENIQYF.

Of note for this clonotype: A much larger clone differs from this one at a single base, so this may be a read error. This chain links TRBV2 with TRBJ1-2; D is perhaps TRBD1 (6 bases). Germline CDR1 SNHLY, CDR2 FYNNEI. Trimming stripped 4 bases from V and 5 bases from J, with 8 bases between. The CDR3 has 12 amino acids. The CDR3 DNA reads as TGTGCCAGCAGTGGGACAGCTTATGGCTACACCTTC. Translated: CASSGTAYGYTF.

J is TRBJ2-1 and V is TRBV30, with a tentative D call TRBD2 (6 bases). Germline assignment: CDR1 GTSNPN and CDR2 SVGIG (reference sequence). The V end lost 2 bases, the J end lost 9 bases, and 20 bases lay between the germline ends. CDR3 length: 15 amino acids. CDR3 amino acids: CAWSRGLARDGEQFF. The CDR3 DNA reads TGTGCCTGGAGTAGGGGTCTAGCGAGAGACGGTGAGCAGTTCTTC.

This clonotype came up a few times. One base away lies a much larger clone, so this may be a sequencing read error. The V and J genes are TRBV29-1 and TRBJ2-1; 8 bases map to TRBD2. The CDR3 loop spans 14 amino acids. Germline V lookup: CDR1 SQVTM, CDR2 ANQGSEA. The CDR3 DNA is TGCAGCATCGTGGTGAGCGGGAGTGGTGATGAGCAGCTCTTC. Translation: CSIVVSGSGDEQLF.

The sample holds many counts of this clonotype. This rearrangement joins TRBV3-1 to TRBJ2-1; no clear D. The CDR3 totals 14 residues. Trimming shortened V by 4 bases and J by 10 bases, and 17 bases separated the two germline ends. The germline V gene encodes CDR1 LGHDT and CDR2 YNNKEL (reference sequence). CDR3 sequence reads: CASSLRQVLSEQFF. The CDR3 DNA follows: TGTGCCAGCAGCCTCCGGCAAGTTCTCTCCGAGCAGTTCTTC.

The CDR3 protein is CASSSGTGRGETQYF. CDR3 nucleotides: TGTGCCAGCAGCTCGGGGACAGGGCGTGGGGAGACCCAGTACTTC. This chain joins TRBV7-3 and TRBJ2-5; TRBD1 aligns across 9 bases. V trimming: 4 bases; J trimming: 5 bases; junction bases outside the gene matches: 8. CDR1 is SGHTA, CDR2 FQGTGA, per germline. The CDR3 is 15 amino acids.

Ten or more counts support this clonotype. The chain recombines TRBV7-2 with TRBJ2-7; 7 bases are shared with TRBD1. The CDR3 totals 14 residues. Germline loops: CDR1 SGHTA, CDR2 FQGNSA. With V trimmed by 3 bases and J by 4 bases, 6 bases remained unmatched. DNA of the CDR3: TGTGCCAGCAGCTTCCCGGGACAGTTTTACGAGCAGTACTTC. Translated: CASSFPGQFYEQYF.

This clonotype was counted ten times or more. The rearrangement joins TRBV6-5 to TRBJ1-2; 12 bases fit TRBD1. Germline trimming cut 4 bases from V and 6 bases from J; bases unmatched to any gene: 9. CDR3 length: 16 amino acids. Germline V lookup: CDR1 MNHEY, CDR2 SVGAGI. DNA of the CDR3: TGTGCCAGCAGTTCCGGTCCCGGGACAGGGGGCGATGGCTACACCTTC. Protein: CASSSGPGTGGDGYTF.

Ten or more counts support this clonotype. The chain employs TRBV5-1 and TRBJ2-1, with TRBD2 matching over 8 bases. Trimming at V came to 4 bases and at J to 7 bases, leaving 13 bases not matched to a gene. Germline values: CDR1 SGHRS, CDR2 YFSETQ. The CDR3 totals 16 residues. The CDR3 DNA reads TGCGCCAGCAGCCGTGGTGGTCAGCGGGGGTGGAATGAGCAGTTCTTC. Translation: CASSRGGQRGWNEQFF.

Concerning this clonotype: Given a much more abundant clone one base away, this may be a read error. This chain uses TRBV11-3 with TRBJ2-2; the D is unclear. The CDR3 length is 13 residues. Germline V gene sequence: CDR1 SGHNT, CDR2 YENEEA. With 4 bases removed from V and 5 bases from J, the gap between germline ends came to 8 bases. The CDR3 protein is CASSSQKTGELFF. CDR3 nucleotide sequence: TGTGCCAGCAGCTCCCAGAAAACCGGGGAGCTGTTTTTT.

This clonotype was observed at least ten times. The chain links TRBV20-1 to TRBJ2-5; 14 positions match TRBD2. With V trimmed by 0 bases and J by 1 base, 7 bases remained unmatched. The CDR3 consists of 18 residues. From germline, CDR1 is DFQATT and CDR2 SNEGSKA (reference sequence). The CDR3 here is CSARDGTSGSLVQETQYF. As DNA, the CDR3 is TGCAGTGCTAGAGACGGGACTAGCGGGAGTCTGGTCCAAGAGACCCAGTACTTC.

This clonotype was seen repeatedly, ten times or more. The chain uses TRBV7-8 and TRBJ2-1; D unresolved. With 4 bases removed from V and 12 bases from J, the gap between germline ends came to 19 bases. Germline V gene lookup returns CDR1 SGHVS and CDR2 FQNEAQ. CDR3 length: 14 residues. CDR3 sequence: CASSSQLPALLQFF. Written as DNA, the CDR3 is TGTGCCAGCAGCTCCCAGCTCCCCGCCTTATTGCAGTTCTTC.

This clonotype was seen a few times. The CDR3: CASNPTSAPSDTQYF. The CDR3 DNA follows: TGTGCCAGCAACCCGACTAGCGCGCCTTCAGATACGCAGTATTTT. The J gene is TRBJ2-3, the V gene TRBV6-6, with 8 bases lining up with TRBD2. Germline V gives CDR1 MNHNY, CDR2 SVGAGI (reference sequence). This CDR3 is 15 amino acids long. Germline trimming cut 7 bases from V and 4 bases from J; bases unmatched to any gene: 10.

This clonotype has a count of ten or more. The chain recombines TRBV9 with TRBJ2-1, with 8 bases fitting TRBD2. The ends lost 3 bases at V and 9 bases at J; junction bases unmatched: 8. There are 14 residues in the CDR3. CDR1 is SGDLS, CDR2 YYNGEE, per germline. The CDR3 DNA reads as TGTGCCAGCAGCGCTCCCGGGGGGGACACTGAGCAGTTCTTC. Translating it yields CASSAPGGDTEQFF.

This clonotype was counted at least ten times. This chain links TRBV14 with TRBJ2-7; D unclear. This CDR3 spans 14 amino acids. V dropped 0 bases and J dropped 6 bases, with 12 bases sitting between them. The germline CDR1 and CDR2 sequences are SGHDN and FVKESK. In DNA form, the CDR3 reads TGTGCCAGCAGCCAAGATTTGATTAGGGTCGAGCAGTACTTC. Its protein product is CASSQDLIRVEQYF.

Remarks on this clonotype: The junction differs from germline at one of its ends, possibly a read error. The V call is TRBV5-4, the J call TRBJ2-1, with a tentative D call TRBD1 (5 bases). The CDR3 runs to 12 residues. Germline-derived CDR1 and CDR2 are SGHNT and YYREEE (reference sequence). The CDR3 loop reads CASNLDTNEQFF. The DNA of the CDR3 is TGTGCCAGCAACTTGGACACCAATGAGCAGTTCTTC.

This clonotype was observed a few times. A far larger clone is just one base off, so this is likely a read error. The chain employs TRBV3-2 and TRBJ2-5; the D call TRBD1 from the table was never checked on the DNA. TRBV3-2 is a pseudogene segment. The length of the CDR3 is 16 residues. The CDR3 reads CAGSQDRSGATETQYF. The CDR3 DNA is TGTGCCGGCAGCCAAGATAGATCGGGGGCCACAGAGACCCAGTACTTC.

This clonotype was recorded at least ten times. V gene TRBV11-1 combines with J gene TRBJ2-1, with D uncertain. The CDR3 consists of 13 residues. Trimming cost V 1 base and J 6 bases, with 7 bases left between them. Germline V CDR1 and CDR2: SGHAT, FQDESV (reference sequence). DNA for the CDR3: TGTGCCAGCAGCTTAGAGCAGCTCAATGAGCAGTTCTTC. This gives the protein CASSLEQLNEQFF.